One sample yielded the 22 T cell receptor beta chains listed below, sequenced in a study of glioma-infiltrating T cells after dendritic cell vaccination. Sequenced by immunoSEQ multiplex PCR; TCRdb stores in-frame clones only, minus some. The table shows over 90,000 clones, with 80% occurring only once. The time point was: after dendritic cell vaccination, including at tumor progression/relapse. Here the sequenced sample was blood, taken after dendritic cell vaccination. The receptors originated from a human donor with glioblastoma.

The V call is TRBV5-1, the J call TRBJ2-1; D may be TRBD1 (6 bases). V was shortened by 5 bases and J by 8 bases, with 14 bases between the two germline ends. The germline gives CDR1 SGHRS, CDR2 YFSETQ. The CDR3 consists of 13 residues. CDR3 sequence (DNA): TGCGCCAGCAGGCCAGGGGATCAGGATGAGCAGTTCTTC. Encoded protein: CASRPGDQDEQFF.

This chain connects TRBV5-1 to TRBJ1-2; maybe TRBD1 (6 bases). The V gene's germline CDR1 is SGHRS and CDR2 YFSETQ. The CDR3 spans 14 residues. Trimming removed 4 bases at V and 4 bases at J, with 14 bases between. The CDR3 nucleotides read TGCGCCAGCAGCCCCACCGGGACATCCTATGGCTACACCTTC. Its protein product is CASSPTGTSYGYTF.

V is TRBV28 and J is TRBJ1-2, with D tentatively TRBD1 (6 bases). This CDR3 comprises 12 residues. CDR1 MDHEN and CDR2 SYDVKM come from the germline V gene. The ends were cut back, 5 bases at V and 8 bases at J, with 12 bases in the middle. The CDR3 DNA reads TGTGCCAGCAGTCTTTACAGGGACGGCTACACCTTC. Protein product: CASSLYRDGYTF.

The count of this clone is one. This chain links TRBV10-1 with TRBJ1-5, with 10 positions matching TRBD1. With 8 bases clipped from V and 1 base from J, the junction kept 17 bases outside the gene matches. The germline V gene encodes CDR1 WNHNN and CDR2 SYGVQD (reference sequence). The CDR3 is 19 amino acids. CDR3: CASLGTGESPKGSNQPQHF. The CDR3 DNA follows: TGCGCCAGCCTCGGGACAGGGGAGTCCCCAAAGGGAAGCAATCAGCCCCAGCATTTT.

This chain's CDR3 is CASSLQGWNEKLFF. CDR3 coding DNA: TGTGCCAGCAGTTTGCAGGGATGGAATGAAAAACTGTTTTTT. The chain links TRBV28 to TRBJ1-4, with D tentatively TRBD1 (5 bases). The CDR3 loop spans 14 amino acids. Germline V gene data show CDR1 as MDHEN and CDR2 as SYDVKM. V lost 3 bases and J lost 5, with 10 bases in between.

The V and J genes are TRBV5-1 and TRBJ2-3; 14 nucleotides line up with TRBD2. Germline V gene data show CDR1 as SGHRS and CDR2 as YFSETQ. The CDR3 is 14 residues long. V dropped 7 bases and J dropped 4; count of bases not matched to a gene: 2. CDR3 in DNA: TGCGCCAGCGGACTAGCGGGAGGCGCAGATACGCAGTATTTT. Its protein product is CASGLAGGADTQYF. The entire variable domain, with the rest obtained from reference TRBV5-1 and TRBJ2-3, is as follows: KAGVTQTPRYLIKTRGQQVTLSCSPISGHRSVSWYQQTPGQGLQFLFEYFSETQRNKGNFPGRFSGRQFSNSRSEMNVSTLELGDSALYLCASGLAGGADTQYFGPGTRLTVL.

The chain has TRBV30 and TRBJ1-5; D remains unclear. Between the trimmed V and J ends, which lost 1 base and 7 bases, there was a span of 11 bases. The CDR3 contains 13 residues. Germline-derived CDR1 and CDR2 are GTSNPN and SVGIG (reference sequence). CDR3 in DNA: TGTGCCTGGAGTGCTGGTGTCGAGCAGCCCCAGCATTTT. Amino acid sequence: CAWSAGVEQPQHF.

The V and J genes are TRBV9 and TRBJ2-2, with 7 bases identical to TRBD1. J lost 2 bases, V lost 3 bases, and 10 bases had no gene match. Per the germline V gene, CDR1 is SGDLS and CDR2 is YYNGEE. The CDR3 is 17 amino acids. CDR3 nucleotides: TGTGCCAGCAGCGACCCCCCGACAGGGACAAACACCGGGGAGCTGTTTTTT. Its translation is CASSDPPTGTNTGELFF.

This chain connects TRBV7-2 to TRBJ2-7; tentative D call: TRBD1 (6 bases). With 0 bases removed from V and 3 bases from J, the gap between germline ends came to 9 bases. Germline V gives CDR1 SGHTA, CDR2 FQGNSA. This CDR3 spans 14 amino acids. The CDR3 region is CASSLAGTNYEQYF. The CDR3, as DNA: TGTGCCAGCAGCTTAGCGGGGACAAACTACGAGCAGTACTTC. The whole variable domain, filled in from reference TRBV7-2 and TRBJ2-7, reads GAGVSQSPSNKVTEKGKDVELRCDPISGHTALYWYRQSLGQGLEFLIYFQGNSAPDKSGLPSDRFSAERTGGSVSTLTIQRTQQEDSAVYLCASSLAGTNYEQYFGPGTRLTVT.

The rearrangement links TRBV10-2 to TRBJ2-3; D not resolved. V lost 7 bases, J lost 3 bases, and 11 bases lay in between. Germline V gene sequence: CDR1 WSHSY, CDR2 SAAADI. The CDR3 totals 13 residues. CDR3 sequence (DNA): TGCGCCAGCACTCTCCCCTATACAGATACGCAGTATTTT. Amino acid sequence: CASTLPYTDTQYF.

The gene calls are TRBV6-6 and TRBJ1-2; 8 nucleotides match TRBD1. J gave up 7 bases and V 4 bases, and 8 bases lay outside the gene matches. The CDR3 covers 14 residues. Germline-derived CDR1 and CDR2 are MNHNY and SVGAGI (reference sequence). The CDR3 region has the DNA TGTGCCAGCAGTTTCGCAGGGGGCGCAGGTGGCTACACCTTC. Amino acids: CASSFAGGAGGYTF.

The chain recombines TRBV5-6 with TRBJ2-1, with D hard to call. CDR3 length equals 16 residues. Trimming removed 6 bases at V and 0 bases at J, with 16 bases between. Germline lookup yields CDR1 SGHDT and CDR2 YYEEEE. As DNA, the CDR3 is TGTGCCAGCACCCTGAGGTCTCTCGGCTCCTACAATGAGCAGTTCTTC. This translates into CASTLRSLGSYNEQFF.

This clone was counted only a few times. The DNA of the CDR3 is TGCAGCGTTGATCGTACCCTGGGACAAGGGGATGAGCAGTTCTTC. This gives the protein CSVDRTLGQGDEQFF. The gene calls are TRBV29-1 and TRBJ2-1; D perhaps matches TRBD1 (6 bases). There are 15 residues in the CDR3. The germline V gene has CDR1 SQVTM and CDR2 ANQGSEA. The germline V and J ends were trimmed by 3 bases and 8 bases, with 20 bases remaining between them.

The rearrangement links TRBV5-5 to TRBJ1-2; D remains ambiguous. This CDR3 region has 14 residues. V was pared by 0 bases and J by 2 bases, with 8 bases between. The germline gives CDR1 SGHKS, CDR2 YYEKEE (reference sequence). The CDR3 region is CASSLASPNYGYTF. For the CDR3, the DNA is TGTGCCAGCAGCTTGGCTTCTCCGAACTATGGCTACACCTTC.

This clone has more than one count but fewer than ten. The V and J genes are TRBV19 and TRBJ1-3, with TRBD1 matching 8 bases. Germline V lookup: CDR1 LNHDA, CDR2 SQIVND (reference sequence). The CDR3 is 15 amino acids. V was clipped by 4 bases and J by 1 base; unmatched bases: 3. CDR3 DNA sequence: TGTGCCAGTAGTAAGGGGACAGGTTCTGGAAACACCATATATTTT. Translating it yields CASSKGTGSGNTIYF.

This chain joins TRBV6-1 and TRBJ2-1, with TRBD1 matching over 7 bases. This CDR3 spans 14 amino acids. J was trimmed by 3 bases and V by 5 bases; bases with no gene match: 4. Per the germline V gene, CDR1 is MNHNS and CDR2 is SASEGT. CDR3: CASSRDRDYNEQFF. Here the CDR3 DNA reads TGTGCCAGCAGTAGGGACAGAGACTACAATGAGCAGTTCTTC.

The chain employs TRBV19 and TRBJ1-1; 10 bases match TRBD1. V was pared by 6 bases and J by 1 base, with 2 bases of the junction left unmatched. Germline values: CDR1 LNHDA, CDR2 SQIVND (reference sequence). The CDR3 loop spans 14 amino acids. The CDR3 coding sequence is TGTGCCAGTAGGGGACAGGGGAAGAACACTGAAGCTTTCTTT. The encoded protein is CASRGQGKNTEAFF.

The chain is built from TRBV9 and TRBJ1-1; a weak D match, TRBD1 (5 bases). Trimming pared 2 bases from V and 4 bases from J, leaving 15 bases between. Germline loops: CDR1 SGDLS, CDR2 YYNGEE. The CDR3 consists of 15 residues. The CDR3 protein is CASSVDVQVGTEAFF. The CDR3 DNA reads as TGTGCCAGCAGCGTCGACGTACAGGTGGGCACTGAAGCTTTCTTT.

The table lists this clone with a count of one. For the CDR3, the DNA is TGTGCCAGCAGCTTCCTGACTAGCGGGATTACGGTAAGCTCCTACGAGCAGTACTTC. Protein sequence: CASSFLTSGITVSSYEQYF. The genes are TRBV5-4 and TRBJ2-7, with TRBD2 matching over 11 bases. J was trimmed by 0 bases and V by 2 bases; bases with no gene match: 13. This CDR3 spans 19 amino acids. CDR1 and CDR2 (germline): SGHNT, YYREEE (reference sequence).

This chain connects TRBV5-1 to TRBJ2-2; 9 nucleotides align to TRBD1. The CDR3 runs 16 residues. Germline CDR1 reads SGHRS; CDR2 reads YFSETQ. Losses at the gene ends were 4 bases for V and 7 bases for J; bases not matched to a gene: 11. CDR3 region: CASSGRTGGGDGELFF. In DNA form, the CDR3 reads TGCGCCAGCAGCGGCAGAACAGGGGGCGGGGACGGGGAGCTGTTTTTT.

This clone was seen more than once but under ten times. The J gene is TRBJ1-3, the V gene TRBV6-5; TRBD1 is a possible D gene (6 bases). Germline loops: CDR1 MNHEY, CDR2 SVGAGI. Trimming removed 0 bases from V and 0 bases from J, with 9 bases in between. This CDR3 spans 16 amino acids. The CDR3 spells CASSYSGQHSGNTIYF. CDR3 in DNA: TGTGCCAGCAGTTACTCCGGACAGCACTCTGGAAACACCATATATTTT.

J is TRBJ1-2 and V is TRBV28; 9 bases are a match to TRBD1. The germline V gene encodes CDR1 MDHEN and CDR2 SYDVKM. Trimming cost V 8 bases and J 3 bases; bases outside gene matches: 4. The CDR3 runs 13 residues. CDR3 residues: CASGGQGHYGYTF. The CDR3 DNA follows: TGTGCCAGCGGGGGACAGGGCCACTATGGCTACACCTTC.